A single T cell receptor (beta chain) is shown here with its context. These data belong to a study of blood T cell repertoires in COVID-19. Study summary: T cells, B-cell-depleted T cells, or PBMCs provided the cDNA or gDNA that served as material.

As handled by the study authors: Reference gene primer amplification gave nucleated cell count estimates. The repertoire was sequenced with immunoSEQ multiplex PCR; TCRdb's copy has only in-frame clones and lacks some. The V and J calls and clone size come from that table; D and trimming were worked out from the DNA. Among approximately 81,000 clones, approximately 82% were seen once, and the ten largest hold approximately 7%. Per the germline V gene, CDR1 is KGHSH and CDR2 is LQKENI. The CDR3 length is 15 residues. Trimming took 3 bases from V and 2 from J; bases not matched to a gene: 7. V and J are TRBV18 and TRBJ2-7; 7 bases match TRBD1. This TCR derives from a human donor in a cohort sampled during active COVID-19. Sequenced: peripheral blood. CDR3 in DNA: TGTGCCAGCTCACCTCCCTCGAGGGGGCCCTACGAGCAGTACTTC. It is translated as CASSPPSRGPYEQYF.